The source of this T cell receptor (beta chain) is a study of T cells in Graves' hyperthyroidism and ophthalmopathy. Notes on the study in general: In the blood, most expanded thyroid clonotypes above 0.001 appeared as well.

Trimming shortened V by 8 bases and J by 7 bases, and 18 bases separated the two germline ends. The CDR3 totals 15 residues. Germline V gives CDR1 MGHDK, CDR2 SYGVNS. Amplification yielded TCR beta CDR3 regions, with RNA transcripts as the source. HTBI primers were used for first-round RT-PCR of the TCR CDR3. One entry per CDR3 protein, called by TCRdb with MiXCR from the multiplex PCR reads. The data show hundreds of thousands of distinct CDR3 sequences, more than 30% seen once. A word on this clonotype: Its specificity is unknown.

Patients were excluded for uncontrolled infection, other autoimmune disease, pregnancy or lactation. Specimen: blood. This TCR derives from a man aged 18-30 years with Graves' hyperthyroidism. The rearrangement links TRBV25-1 to TRBJ1-6; tentatively, D is TRBD1 (5 bases). The CDR3 here is CASGVEGNGNSPLHF. CDR3 DNA sequence: TGTGCCAGCGGTGTTGAGGGGAATGGGAATTCACCCCTCCACTTT.